This TCR beta chain was recovered during a study of post-analysis software for immune sequencing data. Findings and limits, study-wide: Patients had higher frequencies than controls of about 5 TRBV segments, including TRBV5-6, TRBV5-1 and TRBV20-1. Relative to controls, patients with multiple sclerosis showed significantly lower normalized Chao1 diversity.

Worth noting for this clonotype: The antigen is unknown.

Included in the TCR beta cDNA libraries were unique molecular identifiers. TCRdb itself ran the PCR reads through MiXCR, one entry per CDR3 protein. The sample lists roughly 700,000 distinct CDR3 sequences, about 27% occurring once. The germline V gene has CDR1 LGHDT and CDR2 YNNKEL (reference sequence). V gave up 0 bases and J gave up 10 bases, with 16 bases separating them. This CDR3 comprises 15 residues. This sequence originates from a girl between 10 and 17 years old with multiple sclerosis. The material sequenced was blood. The V and J genes are TRBV3-1 and TRBJ2-1; tentatively, D is TRBD2 (5 bases). Here the CDR3 DNA reads TGTGCCAGCAGCCAAGATGTGCAGCGGAGTGGGGAGCAGTTCTTC. Translation gives CASSQDVQRSGEQFF.